Sequencing of this T cell receptor beta chain was carried out in a study of early T cells in non-severe SARS-CoV-2 infection. The overall study: With bulk RNA from unsorted whole blood as input, sequencing yielded unpaired chains.

V shed 1 base and J shed 2 bases, with 10 bases lying between them. CDR1 is LGHDT and CDR2 is YNNKEL in the germline V gene (reference sequence). This CDR3 region has 15 residues. This clonotype showed up many times. Antigen specificity is unknown. Overall study findings and caveats: Matches to VDJdb favored anti-spike CD8 responses and missed private and CD4 specificities.

Attachment of unique molecular identifiers was made to individual cDNA molecules. TCRdb re-derived calls from the 5' RACE reads in MiXCR, one entry per CDR3 protein. Among fewer than 65,000 distinct CDR3 sequences listed, roughly 8.8% were seen once. Material: whole blood. This TCR came from an adult who was a healthcare worker with PCR-confirmed SARS-CoV-2 infection or an uninfected control (not recorded which). The J gene is TRBJ2-3, the V gene TRBV3-1; the D is unclear. This CDR3 is CASSQGFANTDTQYF. The CDR3 nucleotides read TGTGCCAGCAGCCAAGGGTTCGCAAACACAGATACGCAGTATTTT.